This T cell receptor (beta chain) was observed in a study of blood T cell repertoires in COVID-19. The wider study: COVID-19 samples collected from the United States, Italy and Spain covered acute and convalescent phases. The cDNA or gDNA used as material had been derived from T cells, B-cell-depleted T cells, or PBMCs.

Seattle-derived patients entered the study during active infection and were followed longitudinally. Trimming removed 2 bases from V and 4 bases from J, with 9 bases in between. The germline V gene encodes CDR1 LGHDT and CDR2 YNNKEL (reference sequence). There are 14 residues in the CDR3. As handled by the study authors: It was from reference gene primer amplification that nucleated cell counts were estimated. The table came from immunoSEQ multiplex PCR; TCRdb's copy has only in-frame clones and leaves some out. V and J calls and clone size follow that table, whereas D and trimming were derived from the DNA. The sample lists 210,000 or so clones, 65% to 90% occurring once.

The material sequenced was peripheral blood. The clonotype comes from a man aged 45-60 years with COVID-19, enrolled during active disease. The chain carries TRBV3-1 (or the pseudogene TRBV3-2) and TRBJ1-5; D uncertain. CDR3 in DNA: TGTGCCAGCAGCCAACCGGGTCCGAATCAGCCCCAGCATTTT. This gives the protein CASSQPGPNQPQHF.